This T cell receptor (beta chain) emerged from a study of control samples from healthy donors and cancer patients. Only in-frame clones appear in the TCRdb table, and some are missing; sequencing was by immunoSEQ multiplex PCR. The sample lists more than 35,000 clones, approximately 82% occurring once. In germline, CDR1 is LGHDT, CDR2 YNNKEL (reference sequence). CDR3 size: 11 residues. V shed 0 bases and J shed 8 bases, with 4 bases lying between them. The genes are TRBV3-1 (or the pseudogene TRBV3-2) and TRBJ1-1; D unclear. Sequencing was carried out using PBMCs. This receptor was obtained from a woman aged 60-70 years with lung cancer. The CDR3 sequence: CASSQDREAFF. The CDR3 DNA is TGTGCCAGCAGCCAAGATCGAGAAGCTTTCTTT.